The present T cell receptor (beta chain) was sequenced within a study of blood T cells in healthy people across ages. Germline CDR1 and CDR2: MGHRA and YSYEKL. The CDR3 spans 14 residues. Trimming took off 3 bases at V and 0 bases at J, with 7 bases between the two ends. Study-wide findings and caveats: TCR beta diversity correlated strongly with naive T cell percentage.

On this clonotype: Its antigen is still unknown.

Together with a sample-barcoded 5' primer, a J-beta primer mix was included in a second PCR lasting roughly 6 to 12 cycles. From the 5' RACE reads, TCRdb called clonotypes with MiXCR, one entry per CDR3 protein. The sample yields over a million distinct CDR3 sequences, more than 40% seen once. This receptor was obtained from a woman aged 60 to 75 in good health. Sequencing was carried out using blood. The gene calls are TRBV4-1 and TRBJ2-3; D gene ambiguous. CDR3 region: CASSHVGSTDTQYF. The CDR3 region has the DNA TGCGCCAGCAGCCACGTCGGCAGCACAGATACGCAGTATTTT.